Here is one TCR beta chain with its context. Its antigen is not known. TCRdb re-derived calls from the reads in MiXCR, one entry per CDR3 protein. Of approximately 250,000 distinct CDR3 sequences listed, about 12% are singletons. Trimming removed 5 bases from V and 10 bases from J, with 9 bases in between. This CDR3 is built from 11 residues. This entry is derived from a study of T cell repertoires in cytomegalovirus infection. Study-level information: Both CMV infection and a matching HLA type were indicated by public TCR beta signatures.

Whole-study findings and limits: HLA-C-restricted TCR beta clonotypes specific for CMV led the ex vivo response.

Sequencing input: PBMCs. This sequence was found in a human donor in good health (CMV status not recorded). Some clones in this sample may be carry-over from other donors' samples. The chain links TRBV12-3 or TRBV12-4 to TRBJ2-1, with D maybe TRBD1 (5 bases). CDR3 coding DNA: TGTGCCAGCAGTGGCCCAGGGGAGCAGTTCTTC. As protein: CASSGPGEQFF.